These 27 T cell receptor beta chains share one sample of origin, sequenced in a study of cytotoxic CD8 clonotypes in ibrutinib-treated CLL. Here immunoSEQ multiplex PCR was the method, and the copy in TCRdb shows in-frame clones only, minus some. The sample holds 20,000 to 25,000 clones, 65% to 75% seen once. Sample: PBMCs, taken after 24 months of ibrutinib treatment. The receptors stem from a human donor with chronic lymphocytic leukemia.

The DNA of the CDR3 is TGCGCCAGCAGCCAAGGGATGGGAGGGGTGGGAGAGACCCAGTACTTC. Residues: CASSQGMGGVGETQYF. The J gene is TRBJ2-5, the V gene TRBV4-1, with TRBD2 matching 7 bases. CDR3 length: 16 amino acids. CDR1 and CDR2 (germline): MGHRA, YSYEKL. The V gene end was trimmed by 1 base and the J gene end by 4 bases; junction bases not matched to a gene: 9.

The chain links TRBV5-5 to TRBJ1-2; no clear D gene. The CDR3 sequence is 13 residues long. The V end was cut by 4 bases, the J end by 0 bases, with 7 bases between. From germline, CDR1 is SGHKS and CDR2 YYEKEE (reference sequence). CDR3 DNA sequence: TGTGCCAGCAGCGAACAGACTAACTATGGCTACACCTTC. As protein: CASSEQTNYGYTF.

The chain couples TRBV4-2 to TRBJ2-3, with 7 positions matching TRBD1. The CDR3 runs to 17 residues. The V segment lost 0 bases and the J segment 4 bases; nucleotides outside the gene matches: 10. The germline CDR1 and CDR2 sequences are LGHNA and YNFKEQ. Written as DNA, the CDR3 is TGTGCCAGCAGCCAAGATGAGGGGGCCGGTTATTCAGATACGCAGTATTTT. It codes for CASSQDEGAGYSDTQYF.

V and J are TRBV5-1 and TRBJ1-1; 7 positions agree with TRBD1. The V segment lost 4 bases and the J segment 0 bases; nucleotides outside the gene matches: 6. Germline V gene sequence: CDR1 SGHRS, CDR2 YFSETQ. There are 15 residues in the CDR3. The DNA for the CDR3 is TGCGCCAGCAGCCCCACCGGGACAGTGAACACTGAAGCTTTCTTT. Protein: CASSPTGTVNTEAFF.

The chain couples TRBV19 to TRBJ2-7; D perhaps matches TRBD2 (6 bases). CDR3 length: 13 amino acids. Germline V gene sequence: CDR1 LNHDA, CDR2 SQIVND (reference sequence). V lost 9 bases and J 2 bases, leaving 14 bases between the germline ends. Here the CDR3 reads CASGLTGTYEQYF. The CDR3 DNA is TGTGCCAGCGGACTAACCGGAACCTACGAGCAGTACTTC.

The V call is TRBV7-8, the J call TRBJ2-5; D remains unclear. V lost 4 bases and J 2 bases, leaving 8 bases between the germline ends. The CDR3 extends over 13 amino acids. Germline values: CDR1 SGHVS, CDR2 FQNEAQ. CDR3 region: CASSYQPQETQYF. CDR3 bases: TGTGCCAGCAGCTATCAGCCTCAAGAGACCCAGTACTTC.

The chain couples TRBV6-5 to TRBJ1-4; D is undetermined. Trimming stripped 7 bases from V and 2 bases from J, with 11 bases between. Looked up from germline, CDR1 is MNHEY and CDR2 is SVGAGI. The CDR3 loop spans 14 amino acids. The CDR3 sequence: CASKTDTTNEKLFF. CDR3 nucleotides: TGTGCCAGCAAAACAGACACTACTAATGAAAAACTGTTTTTT.

This chain connects TRBV7-9 to TRBJ1-2; 7 bases are a match to TRBD1. The germline V gene has CDR1 SEHNR and CDR2 FQNEAQ (reference sequence). The CDR3 runs to 13 residues. V trimming: 5 bases; J trimming: 8 bases; junction bases outside the gene matches: 8. The DNA for the CDR3 is TGTGCCAGCAGCAAACTGACAGGGCACGGCTACACCTTC. It yields the protein CASSKLTGHGYTF.

This sequence joins TRBV11-3 and TRBJ2-7, with 9 bases matching TRBD1. The J segment lost 3 bases and the V segment lost 5 bases, leaving 5 bases of the junction unmatched. This CDR3 has 14 residues. Germline V CDR1 and CDR2: SGHNT, YENEEA. DNA of the CDR3: TGTGCCAGCAGCGGGGGACAGGGTGGCTACGAGCAGTACTTC. It is translated as CASSGGQGGYEQYF.

This clone was observed a handful of times. This CDR3 is CASSQETESSPLHF. The DNA for the CDR3 is TGTGCCAGCAGCCAAGAGACAGAGAGTTCACCCCTCCACTTT. The chain employs TRBV14 and TRBJ1-6, with D possibly matching TRBD1 (5 bases). The germline gives CDR1 SGHDN, CDR2 FVKESK. V lost 0 bases and J 9 bases, leaving 9 bases between the germline ends. This CDR3 comprises 14 residues.

The chain couples TRBV7-9 to TRBJ2-7, with TRBD1 matching 12 bases. CDR1 SEHNR and CDR2 FQNEAQ come from the germline V gene (reference sequence). The CDR3 length is 15 residues. V trimming: 5 bases; J trimming: 4 bases; junction bases outside the gene matches: 6. CDR3 in amino acids: CASSPGGQGAYEQYF. The CDR3 DNA is TGTGCCAGCAGCCCCGGGGGACAGGGGGCATACGAGCAGTACTTC.

The rearrangement links TRBV5-6 to TRBJ2-2, with D uncertain. Germline V lookup: CDR1 SGHDT, CDR2 YYEEEE. The V and J ends lost 4 bases and 5 bases respectively, with 12 bases between them. CDR3 size: 14 residues. The CDR3 reads CASSRRGFTGELFF. As DNA, the CDR3 is TGTGCCAGCAGCAGGCGTGGGTTTACCGGGGAGCTGTTTTTT.

The V gene is TRBV29-1, the J gene TRBJ1-2, with D possibly matching TRBD1 (6 bases). Germline V CDR1 and CDR2: SQVTM, ANQGSEA. The CDR3 is made up of 11 amino acids. V was cut by 5 bases and J by 8 bases, with 12 bases left in between. CDR3 coding DNA: TGCAGCGTTACCCAGGGGCTAGGCTACACCTTC. Protein product: CSVTQGLGYTF.

Concerning this clone itself: This specimen includes other DNA sequences encoding the same CDR3. V gene TRBV4-1 combines with J gene TRBJ1-5; D may be TRBD1 (6 bases). CDR3 length equals 16 residues. The V gene's germline CDR1 is MGHRA and CDR2 YSYEKL. V was shortened by 0 bases and J by 4 bases, with 13 bases between the two germline ends. CDR3 sequence reads: CASSQDVGTPNQPQHF. As DNA, the CDR3 is TGCGCCAGCAGCCAAGATGTCGGGACACCTAATCAGCCCCAGCATTTT.

The chain employs TRBV4-2 and TRBJ2-1, with unresolved D. CDR1 LGHNA and CDR2 YNFKEQ come from the germline V gene. The length of the CDR3 is 14 residues. Trimming stripped 0 bases from V and 4 bases from J, with 7 bases between. CDR3: CASSQEVGYNEQFF. CDR3 in DNA: TGTGCCAGCAGCCAAGAGGTTGGATACAATGAGCAGTTCTTC.

The rearrangement uses TRBV27 and TRBJ2-2; 7 bases are shared with TRBD1. The CDR3 length is 16 residues. V trimming: 5 bases; J trimming: 6 bases; junction bases outside the gene matches: 12. The germline CDR1 and CDR2 sequences are MNHEY and SMNVEV (reference sequence). CDR3 bases: TGTGCCAGCAGTGGACGTAGCACAGGGGATGCCGGGGAGCTGTTTTTT. Translating gives CASSGRSTGDAGELFF.

This clone was seen a single time. V is TRBV7-9 and J is TRBJ1-1, with 10 nucleotides matching TRBD1. V lost 8 bases to trimming and J lost 0 bases; unmatched junction nucleotides: 6. The germline V gene has CDR1 SEHNR and CDR2 FQNEAQ (reference sequence). The CDR3 covers 15 residues. The CDR3 protein is CASAPGQGMNTEAFF. The CDR3 nucleotides are TGTGCCAGCGCACCGGGACAGGGGATGAACACTGAAGCTTTCTTT.

This clone was picked up a small number of times. V usage is TRBV27 and J usage is TRBJ1-1; D gene unclear. The CDR3 has 14 residues. CDR1 is MNHEY and CDR2 is SMNVEV in the germline V gene (reference sequence). Trimming left V 6 bases short and J 5 bases short, with 16 bases between. The CDR3 DNA sequence: TGTGCCAGCAGCTTTTCCAGCCTCGGGACTGAAGCTTTCTTT. Amino acids: CASSFSSLGTEAFF.

This clone is judged medium-sized. The chain combines TRBV7-9 with TRBJ1-2, with no clear D. The CDR3 totals 13 residues. In germline, CDR1 is SEHNR, CDR2 FQNEAQ (reference sequence). Trimming left V 1 base short and J 8 bases short, with 11 bases between. CDR3 DNA: TGTGCCAGCAGCTTAGTGGCCCTTCTGGGCTACACCTTC. Residues: CASSLVALLGYTF.

The chain couples TRBV5-4 to TRBJ1-5; no clear D. Germline V lookup: CDR1 SGHNT, CDR2 YYREEE (reference sequence). Trimming removed 4 bases at V and 2 bases at J, with 25 bases between. The CDR3 covers 19 residues. CDR3 loop: CASSPSETGKTWGNQPQHF. In DNA, the CDR3 is TGTGCCAGCAGCCCATCAGAAACCGGGAAAACATGGGGCAATCAGCCCCAGCATTTT. Variable domain in full (rest from reference TRBV5-4 and TRBJ1-5): ETGVTQSPTHLIKTRGQQVTLRCSSQSGHNTVSWYQQALGQGPQFIFQYYREEENGRGNFPPRFSGLQFPNYSSELNVNALELDDSALYLCASSPSETGKTWGNQPQHFGDGTRLSIL.

The rearrangement joins TRBV7-8 to TRBJ2-7; D may be TRBD2 (5 bases). The CDR3 runs 14 residues. Germline CDR1 is SGHVS and CDR2 is FQNEAQ. V lost 2 bases, J lost 9 bases, and 17 bases lay in between. The CDR3 spells CASSLTVESGGQYF. The DNA for the CDR3 is TGTGCCAGCAGCTTAACCGTGGAAAGCGGTGGGCAGTACTTC.

This clone was seen more than once but under ten times. The rearrangement links TRBV9 to TRBJ2-1, with D perhaps matching TRBD2 (6 bases). The V and J ends lost 0 bases and 8 bases respectively, with 12 bases between them. Germline loops: CDR1 SGDLS, CDR2 YYNGEE. This CDR3 comprises 14 residues. Written as DNA, the CDR3 is TGTGCCAGCAGCGTAGAGGGCGGGACTTATGAGCAGTTCTTC. Its translation is CASSVEGGTYEQFF.

Only a few counts were recorded for this clone. This chain uses TRBV29-1 with TRBJ1-2; D is possibly TRBD1 (5 bases). V dropped 5 bases and J dropped 3 bases, with 7 bases sitting between them. CDR1 and CDR2 from the germline V gene are SQVTM and ANQGSEA. This CDR3 comprises 11 residues. Written as DNA, the CDR3 is TGCAGCGTTACAGGTTACTATGGCTACACCTTC. Translating gives CSVTGYYGYTF.

The chain combines TRBV4-1 with TRBJ1-1; D unclear. V dropped 0 bases and J dropped 4 bases, with 12 bases sitting between them. The CDR3 covers 15 residues. Per the germline V gene, CDR1 is MGHRA and CDR2 is YSYEKL. This CDR3 is CASSQDNLPATEAFF. For the CDR3, the DNA is TGCGCCAGCAGCCAAGATAACCTCCCCGCCACTGAAGCTTTCTTT.

This rearrangement joins TRBV7-6 to TRBJ2-3; 8 bases map to TRBD1. CDR1 SGHVS and CDR2 FNYEAQ come from the germline V gene. J gave up 2 bases and V 4 bases, and 5 bases lay outside the gene matches. CDR3 size: 15 residues. The CDR3 is CASSSTGADTDTQYF. CDR3 nucleotide sequence: TGTGCCAGCAGCTCGACAGGGGCTGACACAGATACGCAGTATTTT.

The DNA of the CDR3 is TGTGCCAGTAGTCCGGACAGGGAATTCTATGGCTACACCTTC. Its protein is CASSPDREFYGYTF. The genes are TRBV19 and TRBJ1-2, with 8 bases matching TRBD1. Germline V lookup: CDR1 LNHDA, CDR2 SQIVND (reference sequence). CDR3 length: 14 residues. Losses at the gene ends were 5 bases for V and 4 bases for J; bases not matched to a gene: 6.

This chain links TRBV5-6 with TRBJ1-1; no reliable D call. The CDR3 extends over 15 amino acids. V was trimmed by 1 base and J by 0 bases, leaving 10 bases between them. The germline gives CDR1 SGHDT, CDR2 YYEEEE. DNA for the CDR3: TGTGCCAGCAGCTTGTCGGGAGTCCTGAACACTGAAGCTTTCTTT. Residues: CASSLSGVLNTEAFF.